These 23 T cell receptor beta chains were all obtained from the same sample, sequenced in a study of T cell changes during pregnancy in multiple sclerosis. Some clones are missing from TCRdb's copy, which holds only in-frame ones; the method was immunoSEQ multiplex PCR. The sample lists 55,000 to 85,000 clones; 90% were seen once. The sample consisted of peripheral blood, taken in the third trimester of pregnancy. The origin of the receptors is a female donor with multiple sclerosis, enrolled in a pregnancy study.

This chain uses TRBV29-1 with TRBJ2-7, with 11 bases lining up with TRBD2. The CDR3 is 15 amino acids. V lost 7 bases, J lost 0 bases, and 8 bases stayed unmatched. The germline CDR1 and CDR2 sequences are SQVTM and ANQGSEA. The chain's CDR3 is CSALAGGRSSYEQYF. The CDR3 bases are TGCAGCGCTCTAGCGGGAGGTCGTAGCTCCTACGAGCAGTACTTC.

The chain employs TRBV6-1 and TRBJ2-1; 9 positions agree with TRBD2. V shed 2 bases, J shed 3 bases, and the junction held 11 bases outside the gene matches. Per the germline V gene, CDR1 is MNHNS and CDR2 is SASEGT. The CDR3 runs to 18 residues. The CDR3 DNA reads as TGTGCCAGCAGTGAACGTCTAGCGGGGATCTCCCACTACAATGAGCAGTTCTTC. Its protein is CASSERLAGISHYNEQFF.

On this clone itself: Other DNA sequences of this sample code for an identical CDR3. The genes are TRBV30 and TRBJ2-1; TRBD2 might be the D (6 bases). CDR3 length: 11 amino acids. Per germline, CDR1 GTSNPN and CDR2 SVGIG (reference sequence). The ends were cut back, 0 bases at V and 9 bases at J, with 6 bases in the middle. The chain's CDR3 is CAWSVGGEQFF. The DNA for the CDR3 is TGTGCCTGGAGTGTGGGGGGTGAGCAGTTCTTC.

This sequence joins TRBV16 and TRBJ1-1, with 8 bases lining up with TRBD1. The CDR3 covers 15 residues. The germline CDR1 and CDR2 sequences are KGHSY and FQNENV. Unmatched junction bases numbered 12, after V lost 1 base and J lost 11 bases. The CDR3 bases are TGTGCCAGCAGCCAATTTCAGGGGGCCGCGAGAAACGCTTTCTTT. Its protein product is CASSQFQGAARNAFF.

The chain recombines TRBV30 with TRBJ2-3, with D possibly being TRBD2 (5 bases). The CDR3 loop spans 12 amino acids. V was shortened by 5 bases and J by 3 bases, with 9 bases between the two germline ends. CDR1 and CDR2 (germline): GTSNPN, SVGIG (reference sequence). The CDR3: CAWGRETDTQYF. DNA for the CDR3: TGTGCCTGGGGACGGGAAACAGATACGCAGTATTTT.

This rearrangement joins TRBV6-5 to TRBJ1-3; D is possibly TRBD1 (5 bases). Trimming removed 2 bases at V and 2 bases at J, with 10 bases between. Germline values: CDR1 MNHEY, CDR2 SVGAGI. CDR3 length: 15 residues. DNA for the CDR3: TGTGCCAGCAGTTACGCGGACACGGCTGGAAACACCATATATTTT. Its translation is CASSYADTAGNTIYF.

This chain joins TRBV6-4 and TRBJ1-2; D unclear. Germline V lookup: CDR1 MRHNA, CDR2 SNTAGT. CDR3 length: 13 amino acids. The ends were cut back, 0 bases at V and 6 bases at J, with 8 bases in the middle. The CDR3 reads CASSDSPGNGYTF. The CDR3 nucleotides read TGTGCCAGCAGTGACTCACCAGGCAATGGCTACACCTTC.

The chain is built from TRBV7-2 and TRBJ2-7, with D maybe TRBD1 (7 bases). The CDR3 runs 15 residues. Trimming removed 5 bases from V and 3 bases from J, with 17 bases in between. Looked up from germline, CDR1 is SGHTA and CDR2 is FQGNSA. The CDR3 DNA reads TGTGCCAGCAGCCCGGCGGGGACAGCCAACTACGAGCAGTACTTC. Protein: CASSPAGTANYEQYF.

This chain connects TRBV4-2 to TRBJ1-2; no definite D call. CDR1 and CDR2 (germline): LGHNA, YNFKEQ. CDR3 length equals 12 residues. The V and J ends lost 3 bases and 4 bases respectively, with 6 bases between them. As DNA, the CDR3 is TGTGCCAGCAGCCAGGAGAGCTATGGCTACACCTTC. It specifies CASSQESYGYTF.

The table lists this clone with a count of one. This chain uses TRBV5-1 with TRBJ2-2, with 15 bases matching TRBD2. The CDR3 is made up of 18 amino acids. The V gene end was trimmed by 4 bases and the J gene end by 5 bases; junction bases not matched to a gene: 9. Per the germline V gene, CDR1 is SGHRS and CDR2 is YFSETQ. The CDR3, as DNA: TGCGCCAGCAGCCGGCCGGGACTAGCGGGAGGTGGGACCGGGGAGCTGTTTTTT. This encodes CASSRPGLAGGGTGELFF. Complete variable domain (other parts from reference TRBV5-1 and TRBJ2-2): KAGVTQTPRYLIKTRGQQVTLSCSPISGHRSVSWYQQTPGQGLQFLFEYFSETQRNKGNFPGRFSGRQFSNSRSEMNVSTLELGDSALYLCASSRPGLAGGGTGELFFGEGSRLTVL.

This rearrangement joins TRBV7-2 to TRBJ1-4, with no clear D. The CDR3 length is 14 residues. V lost 5 bases and J 5 bases, leaving 12 bases between the germline ends. Germline V gene sequence: CDR1 SGHTA, CDR2 FQGNSA. The CDR3 is CASSAPSGNEKLFF. The CDR3 DNA sequence: TGTGCCAGCAGCGCCCCCTCAGGAAATGAAAAACTGTTTTTT.

The rearrangement joins TRBV28 to TRBJ1-2; D gene unclear. The CDR3 is made up of 13 amino acids. V lost 6 bases, J lost 8 bases, and 16 bases lay in between. The germline gives CDR1 MDHEN, CDR2 SYDVKM. CDR3 amino acids: CASRIPVAGGYTF. CDR3 coding DNA: TGTGCCAGCAGGATTCCTGTGGCGGGGGGCTACACCTTC.

This clone has only a few counts. The rearrangement uses TRBV13 and TRBJ2-7; D unclear. The germline V gene has CDR1 PRHDT and CDR2 FYEKMQ (reference sequence). Trimming removed 3 bases at V and 5 bases at J, with 11 bases between. The CDR3 contains 13 residues. The CDR3 here is CASSFRLRNEQYF. As DNA, the CDR3 is TGTGCCAGCAGCTTCAGGTTAAGGAACGAGCAGTACTTC. The variable domain in full, completed from reference TRBV13 and TRBJ2-7, reads AAGVIQSPRHLIKEKRETATLKCYPIPRHDTVYWYQQGPGQDPQFLISFYEKMQSDKGSIPDRFSAQQFSDYHSELNMSSLELGDSALYFCASSFRLRNEQYFGPGTRLTVT.

The gene calls are TRBV7-6 and TRBJ2-1; the match to TRBD2 covers 9 bases. Germline CDR1 reads SGHVS; CDR2 reads FNYEAQ. The CDR3 is 17 amino acids. J lost 8 bases, V lost 1 base, and 12 bases had no gene match. CDR3 sequence: CASSLVPASGDGYEQFF. The CDR3 coding sequence is TGTGCCAGCAGCTTAGTGCCCGCTAGCGGGGATGGTTATGAGCAGTTCTTC. Supplemented by reference TRBV7-6 and TRBJ2-1, the full variable domain reads GAGVSQSPRYKVTKRGQDVALRCDPISGHVSLYWYRQALGQGPEFLTYFNYEAQQDKSGLPNDRFSAERPEGSISTLTIQRTEQRDSAMYRCASSLVPASGDGYEQFFGPGTRLTVL.

The rearrangement joins TRBV10-3 to TRBJ1-1; TRBD1 might be the D (6 bases). CDR3 length: 13 residues. V was pared by 7 bases and J by 10 bases, with 19 bases between. Germline values: CDR1 ENHRY, CDR2 SYGVKD. CDR3 sequence (DNA): TGTGCCATCACCACGCCGGGACACCGAATAGCTTTCTTT. As protein: CAITTPGHRIAFF.

This chain uses TRBV4-3 with TRBJ2-1, with 7 bases identical to TRBD1. The germline V gene has CDR1 LGHNA and CDR2 YSLEER. With 0 bases clipped from V and 3 bases from J, the junction kept 17 bases outside the gene matches. This CDR3 region has 20 residues. The CDR3 reads CASSQDRGTVPKANYNEQFF. The CDR3 DNA sequence: TGCGCCAGCAGCCAAGATAGGGGGACAGTGCCTAAAGCCAACTACAATGAGCAGTTCTTC.

The V and J genes are TRBV27 and TRBJ2-1; 9 bases line up with TRBD2. The CDR3 sequence is 16 residues long. The germline gives CDR1 MNHEY, CDR2 SMNVEV (reference sequence). Germline trimming cut 0 bases from V and 4 bases from J; bases unmatched to any gene: 4. The CDR3 bases are TGTGCCAGCAGTTTATCGTCTCTAGCGGGGTACAATGAGCAGTTCTTC. This sequence encodes CASSLSSLAGYNEQFF.

CDR3: CASSRADTQYF. CDR3 DNA: TGTGCCAGCAGCAGGGCAGATACGCAGTATTTT. The V and J genes are TRBV2 and TRBJ2-3; tentative D call: TRBD1 (5 bases). CDR1 is SNHLY and CDR2 is FYNNEI in the germline V gene. V lost 6 bases and J lost 4, with 5 bases in between. This CDR3 is built from 11 residues.

Only one count was recorded for this clone. The V call is TRBV4-1, the J call TRBJ2-1, with TRBD1 matching 10 bases. CDR3 size: 17 residues. The J segment lost 10 bases and the V segment lost 0 bases, leaving 12 bases of the junction unmatched. Germline CDR1 MGHRA, CDR2 YSYEKL. The CDR3 loop is CASSQERRDRGQWEQFF. CDR3 coding DNA: TGCGCCAGCAGCCAAGAACGCCGGGACAGGGGTCAATGGGAGCAGTTCTTC.

This rearrangement joins TRBV28 to TRBJ2-3; 7 bases fit TRBD2. The V gene's germline CDR1 is MDHEN and CDR2 SYDVKM. V lost 8 bases to trimming and J lost 11 bases; unmatched junction nucleotides: 13. The CDR3 spans 13 residues. CDR3 region: CASGPGLMGRQYF. CDR3 in DNA: TGTGCCAGCGGACCGGGACTAATGGGGAGGCAGTATTTT.

The chain couples TRBV4-1 to TRBJ2-2; maybe TRBD2 (6 bases). The V gene lost 3 bases and the J gene lost 5 bases, with 19 bases spanning the gap. This CDR3 is 17 amino acids long. Germline-derived CDR1 and CDR2 are MGHRA and YSYEKL. The CDR3 loop is CASSHHTPSVRTGELFF. The DNA of the CDR3 is TGCGCCAGCAGCCACCATACCCCTAGCGTGAGGACCGGGGAGCTGTTTTTT.

This rearrangement joins TRBV2 to TRBJ2-5; TRBD2 might be the D (5 bases). Germline CDR1 reads SNHLY; CDR2 reads FYNNEI. This CDR3 contains 11 residues. V was trimmed by 6 bases and J by 4 bases, leaving 6 bases between them. The CDR3 protein is CASRDLETQYF. CDR3 sequence (DNA): TGTGCCAGCAGGGACTTAGAGACCCAGTACTTC.

This clone has more than one count but fewer than ten. The chain carries TRBV7-7 and TRBJ2-7; tentative D call: TRBD1 (5 bases). This CDR3 has 13 residues. Germline V gene sequence: CDR1 SSHAT, CDR2 FNYEAQ (reference sequence). Trimming pared 5 bases from V and 0 bases from J, leaving 8 bases between. CDR3 protein: CASSQDSSYEQYF. CDR3 in DNA: TGTGCCAGCAGCCAAGACAGCTCCTACGAGCAGTACTTC.